This passage covers 8 T cell receptor beta chains from one sample sequenced in a study of human T cells and chemical hapten exposure (TCRdb year 2021). The time point label of this sample denotes: healthy volunteer bleed at 6 weeks. Unfractionated whole blood was collected in Tempus Blood RNA tubes, and total RNA was extracted from that blood. The library came from RACE. Instrument on record: NextSeq 500. TCRdb ran its own pipeline on the public reads, namely fastp trimming at Q25 and MiXCR clone calling, and kept in-frame beta chains. A single entry per CDR3 protein holds the most common genes and DNA from its merged rows. This sample holds approximately 84,000 distinct CDR3 sequences; around 8.7% were observed only once. The top ten clonotypes cover 1.5% of the sample. The sequenced sample consisted of whole blood. The source is a male donor in good health. Some clones in this sample may be carry-over from other donors' samples.

In this sample, this clonotype turned up a few times. This chain uses TRBV6-6 with TRBJ2-1; TRBD1 is a possible D gene (5 bases). The CDR3 runs 17 residues. V was pared by 0 bases and J by 1 base, with 13 bases between. Germline V lookup: CDR1 MNHNY, CDR2 SVGAGI (reference sequence). DNA for the CDR3: TGTGCCAGCAGTTACTCTGGCAGGGAAGGGTCCTACAATGAGCAGTTCTTC. Translation gives CASSYSGREGSYNEQFF.

The CDR3 DNA reads as TGTGCCAGCAGCTTGACAGGGAAGGGCACTGAAGCTTTCTTT. Its translation is CASSLTGKGTEAFF. This chain joins TRBV5-4 and TRBJ1-1, with a possible D match to TRBD1 (6 bases). The CDR3 extends over 14 amino acids. Germline-derived CDR1 and CDR2 are SGHNT and YYREEE (reference sequence). The germline V and J ends were trimmed by 1 base and 4 bases, with 11 bases remaining between them.

The chain joins TRBV6-1 to TRBJ2-7; D ambiguous. Between the trimmed V and J ends, which lost 2 bases and 7 bases, there was a span of 18 bases. This CDR3 comprises 15 residues. Germline-derived CDR1 and CDR2 are MNHNS and SASEGT. CDR3 residues: CASSETPDPSWEQYF. CDR3 DNA: TGTGCCAGCAGTGAAACCCCGGACCCTTCCTGGGAGCAGTACTTC.

This clonotype showed up just a few times. The chain is built from TRBV20-1 and TRBJ2-1; possibly TRBD1 for D (5 bases). V lost 2 bases and J lost 15, with 14 bases in between. The CDR3 length is 11 residues. Germline V gene sequence: CDR1 DFQATT, CDR2 SNEGSKA (reference sequence). This CDR3 reads CSARQGKIRFF. As DNA, the CDR3 is TGCAGTGCTAGACAGGGAAAAATTCGGTTCTTC.

This chain joins TRBV6-6 and TRBJ2-5; a weak D match, TRBD1 (6 bases). This CDR3 is 14 amino acids long. Trimming took off 6 bases at V and 0 bases at J, with 11 bases between the two ends. The germline V gene has CDR1 MNHNY and CDR2 SVGAGI (reference sequence). Written as DNA, the CDR3 is TGTGCCAGCAGGGCGGACAGATACCAAGAGACCCAGTACTTC. Protein: CASRADRYQETQYF.

This clonotype has only a few counts. This rearrangement joins TRBV7-2 to TRBJ2-1; 9 nucleotides line up with TRBD2. Germline V gene data show CDR1 as SGHTA and CDR2 as FQGNSA. The CDR3 runs to 19 residues. With 1 base clipped from V and 2 bases from J, the junction kept 12 bases outside the gene matches. In DNA, the CDR3 is TGTGCCAGCAGCTTAGGGGTATGGGGCGGGAGGGCCGCCTACAATGAGCAGTTCTTC. Its translation: CASSLGVWGGRAAYNEQFF.

This clonotype was counted between two and nine times. V usage is TRBV3-1 and J usage is TRBJ2-5; 8 nucleotides align to TRBD2. Trimming took 1 base from V and 5 from J; bases not matched to a gene: 12. The CDR3 contains 17 residues. The germline V gene encodes CDR1 LGHDT and CDR2 YNNKEL (reference sequence). The CDR3 DNA reads TGTGCCAGCAGCCAAGGCCCCGGGGGGGAGAAGCTGGAGACCCAGTACTTC. It specifies CASSQGPGGEKLETQYF.

This clonotype was seen many times. The V and J genes are TRBV7-9 and TRBJ2-3; the match to TRBD2 covers 14 bases. The germline V gene encodes CDR1 SEHNR and CDR2 FQNEAQ (reference sequence). V dropped 5 bases and J dropped 5; count of bases not matched to a gene: 6. This CDR3 region has 16 residues. The CDR3 region is CASSPGLAGVRDTQYF. In nucleotides, the CDR3 is TGTGCCAGCAGCCCGGGACTAGCGGGAGTCCGAGATACGCAGTATTTT.